This T cell receptor beta chain emerged from a study of shared clonotypes between healthy human individuals. Points from the study as a whole: Non-shared clonotypes displayed generation probabilities falling below those of clonotypes present in all four donors.

Germline CDR1 SGHDT, CDR2 YYEEEE. Trimming cost V 1 base and J 5 bases, with 13 bases left between them. This CDR3 region has 15 residues. Deep was the level at which the assay was run. Assay used: immunoSEQ multiplex PCR; TCRdb lists only in-frame clones, some missing. The sample comprises some 2.4 million clones, under 95% of which are singletons, and about 0.34% rests with the top ten. As for this clone: Its target is not known.

The chain links TRBV5-6 to TRBJ2-1, with a weak D call TRBD1 (5 bases). The TCR originated in a man between 18 and 35 years old in good health. Some clones in this sample may be carry-over from other donors' samples. Sequenced: naive CD4+ T cells from PBMCs. As to subset: CD45RA+ positively selected. CDR3 DNA sequence: TGTGCCAGCAGCTTGAGGGGTCGGCTCAACAATGAGCAGTTCTTC. Translated: CASSLRGRLNNEQFF.